Shown below are 8 T cell receptor beta chains from a single sample sequenced in a study of T cell repertoires in cytomegalovirus infection. TCRdb itself ran the reads through MiXCR, one entry per CDR3 protein. The data hold 450,000 to 550,000 distinct CDR3 sequences, with 16% observed a single time. Sequencing used CD8+ T cells from PBMCs. These receptors were obtained from a human donor in good health (CMV status not recorded). Some clones in this sample may be carry-over from other donors' samples.

This clonotype was picked up many times. This rearrangement joins TRBV7-9 to TRBJ2-3, with D possibly matching TRBD2 (6 bases). Looked up from germline, CDR1 is SEHNR and CDR2 is FQNEAQ (reference sequence). This CDR3 spans 10 amino acids. V was cut by 8 bases and J by 11 bases, with 11 bases left in between. CDR3 DNA sequence: TGTGCCAGCGGTACGGGGGAGCAGTATTTT. It translates to CASGTGEQYF.

This clonotype turned up a few times. This chain uses TRBV19 with TRBJ1-3; 7 bases are a match to TRBD1. V dropped 9 bases and J dropped 0; count of bases not matched to a gene: 11. The CDR3 consists of 16 residues. Germline CDR1 is LNHDA and CDR2 is SQIVND (reference sequence). The CDR3 is CASIPGQAPSGNTIYF. In DNA form, the CDR3 reads TGTGCCAGCATACCCGGACAGGCCCCCTCTGGAAACACCATATATTTT.

This clonotype was counted a few times. The chain carries TRBV6-2 or TRBV6-3 and TRBJ1-1; a possible D gene is TRBD1 (6 bases). Per the germline V gene, CDR1 is MNHEY and CDR2 is SVGEGT. The V end was cut by 8 bases, the J end by 1 base, with 11 bases between. This CDR3 spans 13 amino acids. For the CDR3, the DNA is TGTGCCAGCGGGGGGCGCCGGAACACTGAAGCTTTCTTT. It is translated as CASGGRRNTEAFF.

This chain joins TRBV19 and TRBJ2-7; D may correspond to TRBD1 or TRBD2 (6 bases each). V lost 1 base to trimming and J lost 4 bases, with 11 bases between them. The CDR3 is made up of 14 amino acids. The germline V gene encodes CDR1 LNHDA and CDR2 SQIVND (reference sequence). The CDR3 reads CASSIGRGRYEQYF. The CDR3 DNA reads as TGTGCCAGTAGTATAGGGAGGGGGAGGTACGAGCAGTACTTC.

This clonotype has only a few counts. V usage is TRBV27 and J usage is TRBJ1-2; TRBD1 might be the D (6 bases). Per germline, CDR1 MNHEY and CDR2 SMNVEV (reference sequence). CDR3 length: 12 amino acids. V shed 4 bases and J shed 8 bases, with 11 bases lying between them. The CDR3 spells CASSSEGGGYTF. The CDR3 coding sequence is TGTGCCAGCAGTTCCGAGGGGGGCGGCTACACCTTC.

At least ten counts were recorded for this clonotype. The V call is TRBV11-1, the J call TRBJ2-1; TRBD2 matches at 9 bases. Germline V lookup: CDR1 SGHAT, CDR2 FQDESV (reference sequence). The V and J ends lost 5 bases and 8 bases, in that order; junction bases with no gene match: 10. This CDR3 spans 15 amino acids. The CDR3 reads CASSPPGLARHEQFF. CDR3 sequence (DNA): TGTGCCAGCAGCCCCCCGGGACTAGCCCGTCATGAGCAGTTCTTC.

This clonotype was observed a few times. This chain connects TRBV10-3 to TRBJ2-2, with 7 bases identical to TRBD2. From germline, CDR1 is ENHRY and CDR2 SYGVKD. There are 17 residues in the CDR3. V lost 0 bases, J lost 1 base, and 5 bases stayed unmatched. For the CDR3, the DNA is TGTGCCATCAGTGAGTCGAACGCGGGAGAGAACACCGGGGAGCTGTTTTTT. It is translated as CAISESNAGENTGELFF.

In its sample, this clonotype was seen once. This sequence may be a read error, since a much larger clone differs from it by one base. This chain connects TRBV12-5 to TRBJ1-5; D is possibly TRBD1 (5 bases). Germline CDR1 is LGHNT and CDR2 is FRNRAP. The CDR3 extends over 15 amino acids. CDR3 sequence: CASGPAGGLNQPKHF. The CDR3 bases are TGTGCTAGTGGGCCGGCGGGGGGACTCAATCAGCCCAAGCATTTT.